This is a list of T cell receptor beta chains from one sample in a study of shared clonotypes between healthy human individuals. Here immunoSEQ multiplex PCR was the method, and the copy in TCRdb shows in-frame clones only, minus some. The sample holds 300,000 to 400,000 clones; less than 75% are singletons and the top ten take more than 9%. Sequencing was done on a sample of memory CD4+ T cells sorted from blood. The receptors stem from a man aged 30 to 39 in good health. The CDR3 runs from the conserved cysteine through the conserved F or W. Each record gives: CDR3 protein, CDR3 DNA, J gene, CDR3 length, V gene, clone size, D gene. D genes are given only for firm matches. A clone size is listed for some rows: how often the clone was seen (once, few, many), or a class if it is expanded.

cdr3_aa: CSGGRPNEKLFF; cdr3_nt: TGCAGCGGCGGACGGCCAAATGAAAAACTGTTTTTT; j_call: TRBJ1-4; cdr3_length: 12; v_call: TRBV29-1; clone_size: NA; d_call: NA
cdr3_aa: CASSQGRRVLYNEQFF; cdr3_nt: TGTGCCAGCAGCCAAGGACGGCGTGTCCTATACAATGAGCAGTTCTTC; j_call: TRBJ2-1; cdr3_length: 16; v_call: TRBV14; clone_size: NA; d_call: NA
cdr3_aa: CATSRVSGPAILAKNIQYF; cdr3_nt: TGTGCCACCAGCAGAGTTAGTGGACCTGCGATATTGGCCAAAAACATTCAGTACTTC; j_call: TRBJ2-4; cdr3_length: 19; v_call: TRBV15; clone_size: NA; d_call: NA
cdr3_aa: CASRPTGTGDEKLFF; cdr3_nt: TGTGCCAGCAGGCCGACCGGGACAGGCGATGAAAAACTGTTTTTT; j_call: TRBJ1-4; cdr3_length: 15; v_call: TRBV6-1; clone_size: NA; d_call: TRBD1
cdr3_aa: CASRSKAGSGWGSDEQYF; cdr3_nt: TGTGCCAGCAGATCTAAGGCCGGGAGCGGTTGGGGTAGTGACGAGCAGTACTTC; j_call: TRBJ2-7; cdr3_length: 18; v_call: TRBV13; clone_size: NA; d_call: NA
cdr3_aa: CASGFSERGTIYF; cdr3_nt: TGTGCTAGTGGTTTCTCAGAGAGGGGCACCATATATTTT; j_call: TRBJ1-3; cdr3_length: 13; v_call: TRBV12-5; clone_size: few; d_call: NA
cdr3_aa: CASSPRPVNEQFF; cdr3_nt: TGTGCCAGCTCACCCCGCCCAGTCAATGAGCAGTTCTTC; j_call: TRBJ2-1; cdr3_length: 13; v_call: TRBV18; clone_size: once; d_call: NA
cdr3_aa: CASSLEGRSGNTIYF; cdr3_nt: TGCGCCAGCAGCTTGGAAGGGCGCTCTGGAAACACCATATATTTT; j_call: TRBJ1-3; cdr3_length: 15; v_call: TRBV5-1; clone_size: once; d_call: NA
cdr3_aa: CASSLEGIKFF; cdr3_nt: TGCGCCAGCAGCTTGGAGGGTATCAAATTCTTT; j_call: TRBJ1-1; cdr3_length: 11; v_call: TRBV5-1; clone_size: NA; d_call: NA
cdr3_aa: CASSPGLAGGTEQYF; cdr3_nt: TGTGCCAGCAGCCCAGGACTAGCGGGAGGCACCGAGCAGTACTTC; j_call: TRBJ2-7; cdr3_length: 15; v_call: TRBV7-6; clone_size: NA; d_call: TRBD2
cdr3_aa: CASSIGQGASEAFF; cdr3_nt: TGTGCCAGTAGTATTGGACAGGGGGCATCGGAAGCTTTCTTT; j_call: TRBJ1-1; cdr3_length: 14; v_call: TRBV19; clone_size: NA; d_call: TRBD1
cdr3_aa: CAISDDSTDTQYF; cdr3_nt: TGTGCCATCAGTGACGACAGCACAGATACGCAGTATTTT; j_call: TRBJ2-3; cdr3_length: 13; v_call: TRBV10-3; clone_size: NA; d_call: NA
cdr3_aa: CASSLDRSTGELFF; cdr3_nt: TGTGCCAGCAGCTTAGATAGATCCACCGGGGAGCTGTTTTTT; j_call: TRBJ2-2; cdr3_length: 14; v_call: TRBV7-2; clone_size: NA; d_call: NA
cdr3_aa: CASSKAQSQETQYF; cdr3_nt: TGCGCCAGCAGTAAGGCACAGAGCCAAGAGACCCAGTACTTC; j_call: TRBJ2-5; cdr3_length: 14; v_call: TRBV5-1; clone_size: NA; d_call: NA
cdr3_aa: CASSSSWGGEKLFF; cdr3_nt: TGTGCCAGCAGTTCGTCCTGGGGCGGTGAAAAACTGTTTTTT; j_call: TRBJ1-4; cdr3_length: 14; v_call: TRBV27; clone_size: NA; d_call: NA
cdr3_aa: CASSLTIRQDYGYTF; cdr3_nt: TGTGCCAGCAGCCTAACTATAAGACAGGACTATGGCTACACCTTC; j_call: TRBJ1-2; cdr3_length: 15; v_call: TRBV5-5; clone_size: NA; d_call: NA
cdr3_aa: CASSQDPPGNTGELFF; cdr3_nt: TGCGCCAGCAGCCAAGATCCTCCCGGGAACACCGGGGAGCTGTTTTTT; j_call: TRBJ2-2; cdr3_length: 16; v_call: TRBV4-3; clone_size: NA; d_call: NA
cdr3_aa: CASGGRGRSKTQYF; cdr3_nt: TGCGCCAGCGGGGGTCGGGGGCGCTCGAAGACCCAGTACTTC; j_call: TRBJ2-5; cdr3_length: 14; v_call: TRBV10-2; clone_size: NA; d_call: NA
cdr3_aa: CASSQAPGGPYEQYF; cdr3_nt: TGCGCCAGCAGCCAAGCCCCAGGGGGCCCCTACGAGCAGTACTTC; j_call: TRBJ2-7; cdr3_length: 15; v_call: TRBV4-1; clone_size: NA; d_call: TRBD1
cdr3_aa: CASSFTIPLGEQYF; cdr3_nt: TGCGCCAGCAGCTTCACTATCCCCCTGGGGGAGCAGTACTTC; j_call: TRBJ2-7; cdr3_length: 14; v_call: TRBV5-1; clone_size: NA; d_call: NA
cdr3_aa: CASSLSWDPTNEQFF; cdr3_nt: TGTGCCAGCAGCCTTAGCTGGGACCCCACCAATGAGCAGTTCTTC; j_call: TRBJ2-1; cdr3_length: 15; v_call: TRBV7-2; clone_size: NA; d_call: NA
cdr3_aa: CASSLAPNTGSWTEAFF; cdr3_nt: TGTGCCAGCAGCTTGGCGCCAAATACAGGGTCATGGACTGAAGCTTTCTTT; j_call: TRBJ1-1; cdr3_length: 17; v_call: TRBV5-5; clone_size: NA; d_call: NA
cdr3_aa: CASSTPAGNTIYF; cdr3_nt: TGTGCCAGTAGTACTCCGGCGGGAAACACCATATATTTT; j_call: TRBJ1-3; cdr3_length: 13; v_call: TRBV19; clone_size: NA; d_call: NA
cdr3_aa: CASSLGQGPYQPQHF; cdr3_nt: TGCGCCAGCAGCTTGGGACAGGGCCCTTATCAGCCCCAGCATTTT; j_call: TRBJ1-5; cdr3_length: 15; v_call: TRBV5-1; clone_size: NA; d_call: TRBD1
cdr3_aa: CASSPGTSSNNEQFF; cdr3_nt: TGCGCCAGCAGCCCCGGGACTAGCAGCAACAATGAGCAGTTCTTC; j_call: TRBJ2-1; cdr3_length: 15; v_call: TRBV10-1; clone_size: NA; d_call: TRBD2
cdr3_aa: CASSLGLGHYEQYF; cdr3_nt: TGTGCCAGCAGCTTGGGACTAGGACACTACGAGCAGTACTTC; j_call: TRBJ2-7; cdr3_length: 14; v_call: TRBV7-8; clone_size: NA; d_call: TRBD2
cdr3_aa: CASSGERVGAKNIQYF; cdr3_nt: TGTGCCAGCAGTGGGGAGAGGGTCGGAGCCAAAAACATTCAGTACTTC; j_call: TRBJ2-4; cdr3_length: 16; v_call: TRBV25-1; clone_size: NA; d_call: NA
cdr3_aa: CASSPRGHSQPQHF; cdr3_nt: TGTGCCAGCAGCCCCAGGGGGCATAGTCAGCCCCAGCATTTT; j_call: TRBJ1-5; cdr3_length: 14; v_call: TRBV25-1; clone_size: NA; d_call: TRBD1
cdr3_aa: CASSLEPQGALQLYNEQFF; cdr3_nt: TGCGCCAGCAGCTTGGAACCTCAGGGGGCTCTGCAGTTATACAATGAGCAGTTCTTC; j_call: TRBJ2-1; cdr3_length: 19; v_call: TRBV5-1; clone_size: NA; d_call: TRBD1
cdr3_aa: CASSPRRETQYF; cdr3_nt: TGTGCCAGCAGCCCAAGGAGGGAGACCCAGTACTTC; j_call: TRBJ2-5; cdr3_length: 12; v_call: TRBV6-1; clone_size: NA; d_call: NA
cdr3_aa: CASSLGPGMENIQYF; cdr3_nt: TGTGCCAGCAGCTTGGGTCCAGGGATGGAAAACATTCAGTACTTC; j_call: TRBJ2-4; cdr3_length: 15; v_call: TRBV5-6; clone_size: NA; d_call: NA
cdr3_aa: CASSQTGRSYGYTF; cdr3_nt: TGTGCCAGCAGCCAAACCGGGAGAAGTTACGGCTACACCTTC; j_call: TRBJ1-2; cdr3_length: 14; v_call: TRBV5-4; clone_size: NA; d_call: NA
cdr3_aa: CASSLGTSGYGYNEQFF; cdr3_nt: TGCGCCAGCAGCTTGGGGACTAGCGGGTACGGCTACAATGAGCAGTTCTTC; j_call: TRBJ2-1; cdr3_length: 17; v_call: TRBV5-1; clone_size: NA; d_call: TRBD2
cdr3_aa: CASSPVRPDNEQFF; cdr3_nt: TGTGCCAGCTCACCGGTACGCCCAGACAATGAGCAGTTCTTC; j_call: TRBJ2-1; cdr3_length: 14; v_call: TRBV18; clone_size: NA; d_call: NA
cdr3_aa: CASSLASGARGEQYF; cdr3_nt: TGCGCCAGCAGCTTGGCCTCGGGGGCGCGGGGAGAGCAGTACTTC; j_call: TRBJ2-7; cdr3_length: 15; v_call: TRBV5-1; clone_size: NA; d_call: NA
cdr3_aa: CASSRVQGLSAEAFF; cdr3_nt: TGTGCCAGCAGTCGCGTGCAGGGGCTGTCCGCTGAAGCTTTCTTT; j_call: TRBJ1-1; cdr3_length: 15; v_call: TRBV6-5; clone_size: NA; d_call: NA
cdr3_aa: CASSIETGRTYEQYF; cdr3_nt: TGTGCCAGTAGTATCGAGACAGGGAGGACCTACGAGCAGTACTTC; j_call: TRBJ2-7; cdr3_length: 15; v_call: TRBV19; clone_size: few; d_call: NA
cdr3_aa: CASSLTLTYPYNEQFF; cdr3_nt: TGTGCCAGCAGCTTAACTCTTACGTACCCTTACAATGAGCAGTTCTTC; j_call: TRBJ2-1; cdr3_length: 16; v_call: TRBV7-2; clone_size: NA; d_call: NA
cdr3_aa: CASSQGTANNEQFF; cdr3_nt: TGTGCCAGCAGCCAAGGGACAGCGAACAATGAGCAGTTCTTC; j_call: TRBJ2-1; cdr3_length: 14; v_call: TRBV7-7; clone_size: NA; d_call: TRBD1
cdr3_aa: CASSQQGGYTEAFF; cdr3_nt: TGTGCCAGCAGCCAACAGGGAGGGTACACTGAAGCTTTCTTT; j_call: TRBJ1-1; cdr3_length: 14; v_call: TRBV6-1; clone_size: NA; d_call: NA
cdr3_aa: CASMGGSGSDTQYF; cdr3_nt: TGTGCCAGCATGGGTGGGAGTGGGTCAGATACGCAGTATTTT; j_call: TRBJ2-3; cdr3_length: 14; v_call: TRBV5-4; clone_size: few; d_call: NA
cdr3_aa: CASRMSARRNEQFF; cdr3_nt: TGTGCCAGCCGGATGAGTGCGCGCCGCAATGAGCAGTTCTTC; j_call: TRBJ2-1; cdr3_length: 14; v_call: TRBV6-5; clone_size: NA; d_call: NA
cdr3_aa: CASTPTGRQPQHF; cdr3_nt: TGTGCCAGCACCCCGACAGGGCGTCAGCCCCAGCATTTT; j_call: TRBJ1-5; cdr3_length: 13; v_call: TRBV7-2; clone_size: NA; d_call: TRBD1
cdr3_aa: CASRIQRGGSGNQPRHF; cdr3_nt: TGTGCCAGCAGGATTCAGAGGGGGGGGTCGGGCAATCAGCCCCGGCATTTT; j_call: TRBJ1-5; cdr3_length: 17; v_call: TRBV2; clone_size: NA; d_call: NA
cdr3_aa: CSANWGEQYF; cdr3_nt: TGCAGTGCTAACTGGGGCGAGCAGTACTTC; j_call: TRBJ2-7; cdr3_length: 10; v_call: TRBV20-1; clone_size: NA; d_call: NA
cdr3_aa: CASSLTRASGRTGELFF; cdr3_nt: TGTGCCAGCAGCTTAACGCGCGCTAGCGGGAGGACCGGGGAGCTGTTTTTT; j_call: TRBJ2-2; cdr3_length: 17; v_call: TRBV7-9; clone_size: NA; d_call: TRBD2
cdr3_aa: CASSFDNVQPQHF; cdr3_nt: TGTGCCAGCAGCTTTGATAATGTTCAGCCCCAGCATTTT; j_call: TRBJ1-5; cdr3_length: 13; v_call: TRBV7-2; clone_size: NA; d_call: NA
cdr3_aa: CASSLLAGASTDTQYF; cdr3_nt: TGTGCCAGTTCCCTTCTAGCGGGTGCTAGCACAGATACGCAGTATTTT; j_call: TRBJ2-3; cdr3_length: 16; v_call: TRBV19; clone_size: NA; d_call: TRBD2
cdr3_aa: CASSPRWSKNIQYF; cdr3_nt: TGTGCCAGCAGCCCCAGATGGTCCAAAAACATTCAGTACTTC; j_call: TRBJ2-4; cdr3_length: 14; v_call: TRBV5-8; clone_size: NA; d_call: NA
cdr3_aa: CASSRGLAGVGGELFF; cdr3_nt: TGCGCCAGCAGCCGTGGACTAGCGGGAGTGGGCGGGGAGCTGTTTTTT; j_call: TRBJ2-2; cdr3_length: 16; v_call: TRBV4-3; clone_size: NA; d_call: TRBD2
cdr3_aa: CARGQALTDTQYF; cdr3_nt: TGCGCCAGAGGACAGGCCCTAACAGATACGCAGTATTTT; j_call: TRBJ2-3; cdr3_length: 13; v_call: TRBV23-1; clone_size: NA; d_call: TRBD1
cdr3_aa: CASRPAGGVETQYF; cdr3_nt: TGTGCCAGCAGGCCGGCAGGGGGGGTGGAGACCCAGTACTTC; j_call: TRBJ2-5; cdr3_length: 14; v_call: TRBV7-9; clone_size: NA; d_call: NA
cdr3_aa: CASSLAGTGAQETQYF; cdr3_nt: TGCGCCAGCAGCTTGGCCGGGACAGGGGCCCAAGAGACCCAGTACTTC; j_call: TRBJ2-5; cdr3_length: 16; v_call: TRBV5-1; clone_size: NA; d_call: TRBD1